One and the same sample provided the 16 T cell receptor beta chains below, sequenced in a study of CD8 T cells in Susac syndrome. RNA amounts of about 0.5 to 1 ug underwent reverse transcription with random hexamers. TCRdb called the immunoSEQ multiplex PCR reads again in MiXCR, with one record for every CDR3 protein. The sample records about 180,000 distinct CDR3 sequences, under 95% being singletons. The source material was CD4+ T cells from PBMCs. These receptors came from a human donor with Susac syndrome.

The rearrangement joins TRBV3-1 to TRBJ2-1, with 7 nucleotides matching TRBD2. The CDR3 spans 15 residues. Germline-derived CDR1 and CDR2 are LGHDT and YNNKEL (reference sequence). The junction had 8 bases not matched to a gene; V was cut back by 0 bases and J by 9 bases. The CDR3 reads CASSQDQRGQGEQFF. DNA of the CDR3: TGTGCCAGCAGCCAAGATCAGCGGGGTCAGGGTGAGCAGTTCTTC.

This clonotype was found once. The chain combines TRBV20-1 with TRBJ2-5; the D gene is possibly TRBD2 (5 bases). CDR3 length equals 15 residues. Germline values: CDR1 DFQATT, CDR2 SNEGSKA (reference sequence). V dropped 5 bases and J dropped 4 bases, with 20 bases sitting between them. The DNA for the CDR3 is TGCAGTGCTTCCGGGGTCGCCGTTGAGGGAGAGACCCAGTACTTC. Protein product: CSASGVAVEGETQYF.

DNA of the CDR3: TGTGCCAGCAGCTTCGGGGGGGGGTACAATGAGCAGTTCTTC. This encodes CASSFGGGYNEQFF. J is TRBJ2-1 and V is TRBV11-2; 8 bases are a match to TRBD2. Germline V gives CDR1 SGHAT, CDR2 FQNNGV. The CDR3 is 14 amino acids. V dropped 3 bases and J dropped 4; count of bases not matched to a gene: 2. Drawing the rest from reference TRBV11-2 and TRBJ2-1, the complete variable domain is EAGVAQSPRYKIIEKRQSVAFWCNPISGHATLYWYQQILGQGPKLLIQFQNNGVVDDSQLPKDRFSAERLKGVDSTLKIQPAKLEDSAVYLCASSFGGGYNEQFFGPGTRLTVL.

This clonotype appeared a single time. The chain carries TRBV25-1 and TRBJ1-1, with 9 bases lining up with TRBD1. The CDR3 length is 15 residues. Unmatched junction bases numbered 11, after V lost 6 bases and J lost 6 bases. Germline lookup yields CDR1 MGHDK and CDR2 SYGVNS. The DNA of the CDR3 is TGTGCCAGCAGGAGCCGGGACAGGGAAGGCGCTGAAGCTTTCTTT. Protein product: CASRSRDREGAEAFF.

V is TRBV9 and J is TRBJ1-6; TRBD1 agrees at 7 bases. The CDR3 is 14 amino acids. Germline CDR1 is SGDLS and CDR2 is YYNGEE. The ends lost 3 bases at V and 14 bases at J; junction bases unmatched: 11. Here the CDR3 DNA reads TGTGCCAGCAGCGACAAAAGGGGGCGAGAGGCCCTCCACTTT. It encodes CASSDKRGREALHF. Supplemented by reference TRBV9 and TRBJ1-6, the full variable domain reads DSGVTQTPKHLITATGQRVTLRCSPRSGDLSVYWYQQSLDQGLQFLIQYYNGEERAKGNILERFSAQQFPDLHSELNLSSLELGDSALYFCASSDKRGREALHFGNGTRLTVT.

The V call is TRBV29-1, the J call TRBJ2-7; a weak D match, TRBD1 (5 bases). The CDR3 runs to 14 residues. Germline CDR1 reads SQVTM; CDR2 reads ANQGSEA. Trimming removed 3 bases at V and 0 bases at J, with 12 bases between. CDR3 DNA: TGCAGCGTTGATGCAGGGAAAACCTCCTACGAGCAGTACTTC. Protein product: CSVDAGKTSYEQYF.

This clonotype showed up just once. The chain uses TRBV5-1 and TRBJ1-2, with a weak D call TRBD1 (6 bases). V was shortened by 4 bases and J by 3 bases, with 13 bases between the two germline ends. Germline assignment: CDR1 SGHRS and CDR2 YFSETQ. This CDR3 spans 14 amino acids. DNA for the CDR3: TGCGCCAGCAGCCCTGGGACAAACTACTATGGCTACACCTTC. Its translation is CASSPGTNYYGYTF.

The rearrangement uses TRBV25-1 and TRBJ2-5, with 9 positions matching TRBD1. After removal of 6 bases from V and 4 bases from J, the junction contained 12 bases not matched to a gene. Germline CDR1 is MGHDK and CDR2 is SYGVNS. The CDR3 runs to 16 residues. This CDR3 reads CASRGSVQGAGETQYF. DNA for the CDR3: TGTGCCAGCAGGGGCTCGGTACAGGGGGCGGGAGAGACCCAGTACTTC. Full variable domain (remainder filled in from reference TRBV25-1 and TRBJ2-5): EADIYQTPRYLVIGTGKKITLECSQTMGHDKMYWYQQDPGMELHLIHYSYGVNSTEKGDLSSESTVSRIRTEHFPLTLESARPSHTSQYLCASRGSVQGAGETQYFGPGTRLLVL.

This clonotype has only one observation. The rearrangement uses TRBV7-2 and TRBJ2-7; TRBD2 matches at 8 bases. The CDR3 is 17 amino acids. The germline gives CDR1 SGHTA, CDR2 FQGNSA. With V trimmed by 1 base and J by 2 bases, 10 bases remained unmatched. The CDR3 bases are TGTGCCAGCAGCTTAGTGGGTTCCGGGACTAGGACCTACGAGCAGTACTTC. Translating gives CASSLVGSGTRTYEQYF.

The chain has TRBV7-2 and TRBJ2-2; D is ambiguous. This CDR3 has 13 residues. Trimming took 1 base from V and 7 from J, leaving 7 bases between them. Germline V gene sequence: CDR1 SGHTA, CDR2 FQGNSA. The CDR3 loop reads CASSLVVVGELFF. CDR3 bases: TGTGCCAGCAGCTTAGTAGTTGTCGGGGAGCTGTTTTTT.

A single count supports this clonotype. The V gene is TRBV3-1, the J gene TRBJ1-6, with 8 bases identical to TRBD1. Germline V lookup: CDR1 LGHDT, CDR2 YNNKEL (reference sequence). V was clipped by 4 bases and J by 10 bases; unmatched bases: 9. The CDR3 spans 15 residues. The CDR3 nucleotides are TGTGCCAGCAGCCCCCAAGGGCAGGGGGCCTCACCCCTCCACTTT. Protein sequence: CASSPQGQGASPLHF.

CDR3 bases: TGCGCCAGCAGCCGGGGACAGGGGGCAGATACGCAGTATTTT. Translation: CASSRGQGADTQYF. The chain is built from TRBV4-1 and TRBJ2-3; 11 bases map to TRBD1. Germline V gene lookup returns CDR1 MGHRA and CDR2 YSYEKL. Trimming took 4 bases from V and 4 from J; bases not matched to a gene: 1. There are 14 residues in the CDR3.

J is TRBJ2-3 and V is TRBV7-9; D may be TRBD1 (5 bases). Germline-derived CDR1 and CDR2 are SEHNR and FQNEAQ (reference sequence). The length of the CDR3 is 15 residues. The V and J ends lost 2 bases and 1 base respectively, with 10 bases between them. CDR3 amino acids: CASSLRGIRTDTQYF. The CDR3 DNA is TGTGCCAGCAGCTTAAGGGGAATCCGCACAGATACGCAGTATTTT. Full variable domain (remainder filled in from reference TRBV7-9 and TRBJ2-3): DTGVSQNPRHKITKRGQNVTFRCDPISEHNRLYWYRQTLGQGPEFLTYFQNEAQLEKSRLLSDRFSAERPKGSFSTLEIQRTEQGDSAMYLCASSLRGIRTDTQYFGPGTRLTVL.

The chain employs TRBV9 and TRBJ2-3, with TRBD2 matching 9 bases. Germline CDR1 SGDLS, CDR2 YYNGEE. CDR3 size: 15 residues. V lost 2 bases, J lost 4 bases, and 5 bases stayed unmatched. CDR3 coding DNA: TGTGCCAGCAGCGTCTCTAGCGGGGTAGCAGATACGCAGTATTTT. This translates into CASSVSSGVADTQYF. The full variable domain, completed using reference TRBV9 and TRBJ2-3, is DSGVTQTPKHLITATGQRVTLRCSPRSGDLSVYWYQQSLDQGLQFLIQYYNGEERAKGNILERFSAQQFPDLHSELNLSSLELGDSALYFCASSVSSGVADTQYFGPGTRLTVL.

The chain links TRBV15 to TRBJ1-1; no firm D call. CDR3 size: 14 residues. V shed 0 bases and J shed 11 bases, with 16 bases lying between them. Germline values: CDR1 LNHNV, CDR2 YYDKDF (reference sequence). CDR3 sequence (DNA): TGTGCCACCAGCAGAGATCGCCCAGATCCTCGGGCTTTCTTT. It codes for CATSRDRPDPRAFF.

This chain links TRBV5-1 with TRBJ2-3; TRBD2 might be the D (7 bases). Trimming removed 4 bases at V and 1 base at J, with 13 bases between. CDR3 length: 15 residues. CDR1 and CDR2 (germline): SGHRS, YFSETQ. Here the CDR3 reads CASSPQGGGTDTQYF. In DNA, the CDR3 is TGCGCCAGCAGCCCCCAAGGGGGGGGCACAGATACGCAGTATTTT.